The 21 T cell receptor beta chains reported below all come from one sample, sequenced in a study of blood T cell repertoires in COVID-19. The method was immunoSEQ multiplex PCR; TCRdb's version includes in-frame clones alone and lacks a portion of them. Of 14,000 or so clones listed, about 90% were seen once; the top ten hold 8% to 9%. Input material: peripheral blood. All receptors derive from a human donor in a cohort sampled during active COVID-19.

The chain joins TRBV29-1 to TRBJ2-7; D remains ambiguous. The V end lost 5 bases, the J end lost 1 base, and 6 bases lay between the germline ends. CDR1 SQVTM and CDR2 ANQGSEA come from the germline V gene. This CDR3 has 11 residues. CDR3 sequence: CSVIGSYEQYF. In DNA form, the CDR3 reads TGCAGCGTTATCGGTTCCTACGAGCAGTACTTC.

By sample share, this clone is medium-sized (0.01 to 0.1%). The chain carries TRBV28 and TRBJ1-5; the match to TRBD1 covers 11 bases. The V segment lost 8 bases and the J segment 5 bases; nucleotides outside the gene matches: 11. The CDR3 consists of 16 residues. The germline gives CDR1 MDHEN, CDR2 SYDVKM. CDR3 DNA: TGTGCCAGCCAACTCCGGGACAGGGGGTTTTATCAGCCCCAGCATTTT. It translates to CASQLRDRGFYQPQHF.

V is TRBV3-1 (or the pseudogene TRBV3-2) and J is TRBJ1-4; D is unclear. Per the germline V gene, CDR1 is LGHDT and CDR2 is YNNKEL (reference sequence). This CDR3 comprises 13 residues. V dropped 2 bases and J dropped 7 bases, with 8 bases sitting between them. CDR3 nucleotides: TGTGCCAGCAGCCAACGAGAGAGTGAAAAACTGTTTTTT. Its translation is CASSQRESEKLFF.

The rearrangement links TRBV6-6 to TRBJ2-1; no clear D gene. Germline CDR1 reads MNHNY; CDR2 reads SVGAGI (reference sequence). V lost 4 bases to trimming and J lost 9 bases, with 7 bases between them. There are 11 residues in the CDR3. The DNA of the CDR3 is TGTGCCAGCAGTTTCACGGGTGAGCAGTTCTTC. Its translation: CASSFTGEQFF.

The CDR3 bases are TGTGCCACCAGTGATTTCGCTAGCGGGAGATACGAGCAGTACTTC. Translating gives CATSDFASGRYEQYF. The rearrangement joins TRBV24-1 to TRBJ2-7, with 10 bases aligning to TRBD2. This CDR3 is 15 amino acids long. V dropped 1 base and J dropped 4; count of bases not matched to a gene: 3. Germline V gene data show CDR1 as KGHDR and CDR2 as SFDVKD.

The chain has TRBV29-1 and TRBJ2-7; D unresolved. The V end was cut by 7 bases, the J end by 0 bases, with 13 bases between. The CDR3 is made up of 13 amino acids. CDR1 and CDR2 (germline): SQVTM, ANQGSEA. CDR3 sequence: CSAFDIHSYEQYF. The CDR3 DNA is TGCAGCGCATTCGACATTCACTCCTACGAGCAGTACTTC.

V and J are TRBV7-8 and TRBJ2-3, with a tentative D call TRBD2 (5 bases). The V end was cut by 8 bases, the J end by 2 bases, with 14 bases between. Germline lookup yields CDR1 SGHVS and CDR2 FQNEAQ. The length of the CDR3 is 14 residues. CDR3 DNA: TGTGCCAGCCTTGAGGGAGAGAACACAGATACGCAGTATTTT. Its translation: CASLEGENTDTQYF.

The CDR3 coding sequence is TGTGCCAGCAGACCCGGGACAGGGAGCAATTCACCCCTCCACTTT. Its translation is CASRPGTGSNSPLHF. V is TRBV5-6 and J is TRBJ1-6; TRBD1 matches 9 bases. The CDR3 spans 15 residues. The V gene's germline CDR1 is SGHDT and CDR2 YYEEEE. J was trimmed by 7 bases and V by 5 bases; bases with no gene match: 7.

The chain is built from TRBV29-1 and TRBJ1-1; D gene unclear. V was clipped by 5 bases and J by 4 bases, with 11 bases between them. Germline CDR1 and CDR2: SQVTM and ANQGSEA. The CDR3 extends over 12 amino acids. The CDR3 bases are TGCAGCGTTAGAGCGGGGTTCACTGAAGCTTTCTTT. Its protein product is CSVRAGFTEAFF. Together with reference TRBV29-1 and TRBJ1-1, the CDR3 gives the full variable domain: SAVISQKPSRDICQRGTSLTIQCQVDSQVTMMFWYRQQPGQSLTLIATANQGSEATYESGFVIDKFPISRPNLTFSTLTVSNMSPEDSSIYLCSVRAGFTEAFFGQGTRLTVV.

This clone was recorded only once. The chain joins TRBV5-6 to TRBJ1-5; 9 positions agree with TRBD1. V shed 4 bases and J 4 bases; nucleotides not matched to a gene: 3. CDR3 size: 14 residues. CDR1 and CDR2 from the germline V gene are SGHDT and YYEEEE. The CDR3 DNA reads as TGTGCCAGCAGCAGGACAGGGGAAAATCAGCCCCAGCATTTT. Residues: CASSRTGENQPQHF.

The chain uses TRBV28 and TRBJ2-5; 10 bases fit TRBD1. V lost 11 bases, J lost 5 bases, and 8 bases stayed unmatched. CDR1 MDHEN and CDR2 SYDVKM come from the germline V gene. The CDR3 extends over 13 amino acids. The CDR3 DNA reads TGTGCCGGCGGACAGGGGGGTAGGGAGACCCAGTACTTC. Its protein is CAGGQGGRETQYF. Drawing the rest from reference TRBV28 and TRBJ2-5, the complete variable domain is DVKVTQSSRYLVKRTGEKVFLECVQDMDHENMFWYRQDPGLGLRLIYFSYDVKMKEKGDIPEGYSVSREKKERFSLILESASTNQTSMYLCAGGQGGRETQYFGPGTRLLVL.

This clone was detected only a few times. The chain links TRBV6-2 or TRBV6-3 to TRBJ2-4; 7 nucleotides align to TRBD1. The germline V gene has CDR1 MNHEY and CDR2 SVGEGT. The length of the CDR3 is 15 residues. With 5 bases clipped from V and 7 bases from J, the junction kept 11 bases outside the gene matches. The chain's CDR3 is CASSNRGRIRNIQYF. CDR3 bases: TGTGCCAGCAGTAACAGGGGTAGGATACGGAACATTCAGTACTTC.

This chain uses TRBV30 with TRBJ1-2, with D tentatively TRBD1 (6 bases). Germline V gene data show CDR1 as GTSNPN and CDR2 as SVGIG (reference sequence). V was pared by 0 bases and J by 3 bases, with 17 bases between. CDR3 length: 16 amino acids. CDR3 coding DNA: TGTGCCTGGAGTGTTTTCCAGTGGACAGACGACTATGGCTACACCTTC. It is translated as CAWSVFQWTDDYGYTF.

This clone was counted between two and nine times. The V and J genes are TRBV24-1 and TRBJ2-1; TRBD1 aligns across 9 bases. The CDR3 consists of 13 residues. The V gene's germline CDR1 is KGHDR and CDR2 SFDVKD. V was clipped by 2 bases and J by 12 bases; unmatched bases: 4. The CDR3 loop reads CATSDSTGGRQFF. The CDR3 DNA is TGTGCCACCAGTGATTCGACAGGGGGAAGGCAGTTCTTC.

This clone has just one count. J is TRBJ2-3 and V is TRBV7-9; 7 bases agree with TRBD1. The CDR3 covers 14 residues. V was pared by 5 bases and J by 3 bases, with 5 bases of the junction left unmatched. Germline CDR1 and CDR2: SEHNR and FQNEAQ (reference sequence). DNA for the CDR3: TGTGCCAGCAGCAGACAGGGTGGTACAGATACGCAGTATTTT. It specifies CASSRQGGTDTQYF.

The CDR3 is CASSIVGGGYTEAFF. CDR3 nucleotides: TGTGCCAGTAGTATAGTAGGAGGGGGCTACACTGAAGCTTTCTTT. The gene calls are TRBV19 and TRBJ1-1; 7 bases map to TRBD1. The CDR3 contains 15 residues. J lost 3 bases, V lost 1 base, and 5 bases had no gene match. CDR1 LNHDA and CDR2 SQIVND come from the germline V gene (reference sequence). Combining the CDR3 with reference TRBV19 and TRBJ1-1 gives the whole variable domain DGGITQSPKYLFRKEGQNVTLSCEQNLNHDAMYWYRQDPGQGLRLIYYSQIVNDFQKGDIAEGYSVSREKKESFPLTVTSAQKNPTAFYLCASSIVGGGYTEAFFGQGTRLTVV.

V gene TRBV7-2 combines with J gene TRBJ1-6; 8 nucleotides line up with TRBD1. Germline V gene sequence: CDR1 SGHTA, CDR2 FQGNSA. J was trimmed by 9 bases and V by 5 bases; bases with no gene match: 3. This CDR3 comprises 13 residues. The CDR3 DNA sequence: TGTGCCAGCAGCCCGGACAGGGCTTCACCCCTCCACTTT. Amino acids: CASSPDRASPLHF.

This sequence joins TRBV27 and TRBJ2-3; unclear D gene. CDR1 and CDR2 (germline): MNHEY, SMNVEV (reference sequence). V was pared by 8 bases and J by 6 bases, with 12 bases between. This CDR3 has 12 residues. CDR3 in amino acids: CASGLPGDTQYF. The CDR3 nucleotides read TGTGCCAGCGGATTGCCCGGGGATACGCAGTATTTT.

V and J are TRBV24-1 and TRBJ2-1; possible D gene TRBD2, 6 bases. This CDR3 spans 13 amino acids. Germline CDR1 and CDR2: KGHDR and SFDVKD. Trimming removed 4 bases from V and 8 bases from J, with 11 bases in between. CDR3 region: CATSEDQRDEQFF. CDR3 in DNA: TGTGCCACCAGTGAAGACCAGCGGGATGAGCAGTTCTTC.

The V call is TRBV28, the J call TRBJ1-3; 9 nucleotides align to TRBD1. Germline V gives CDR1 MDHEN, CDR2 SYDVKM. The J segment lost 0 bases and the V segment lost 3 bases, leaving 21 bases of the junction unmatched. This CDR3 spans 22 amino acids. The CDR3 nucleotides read TGTGCCAGCAGTTTTGGCTTTGGAGTCGGGACAGGGAAAACCCGCTCTGGAAACACCATATATTTT. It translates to CASSFGFGVGTGKTRSGNTIYF.

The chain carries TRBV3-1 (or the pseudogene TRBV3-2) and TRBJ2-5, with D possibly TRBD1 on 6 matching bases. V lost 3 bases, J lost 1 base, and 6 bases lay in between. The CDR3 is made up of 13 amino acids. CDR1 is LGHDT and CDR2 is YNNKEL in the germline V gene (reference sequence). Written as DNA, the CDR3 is TGTGCCAGCAGCCAGGACAGCCAAGAGACCCAGTACTTC. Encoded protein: CASSQDSQETQYF.